A single T cell receptor beta chain is shown here with its context. This CDR3 is 14 amino acids long. Germline CDR1 SGHTA, CDR2 FQGNSA. With 2 bases removed from V and 3 bases from J, the gap between germline ends came to 8 bases. Study processing details: Estimates of nucleated cell counts were drawn from the amplification of reference gene primers. Method: immunoSEQ multiplex PCR; TCRdb's copy keeps in-frame clones and lacks some. The DNA was the basis for D and trimming; V, J and clone size are from that table. Of roughly 110,000 clones in the sample, approximately 80% are singletons; the top ten hold 6.2%. This record comes from a study of blood T cell repertoires in COVID-19. Study-level information: From the United States, Italy and Spain came samples of acute and convalescent COVID-19. T cells, B-cell-depleted T cells, or PBMCs provided the cDNA or gDNA that served as material.

Enrolled during active infection, Seattle patients were then followed longitudinally. The receptor was isolated from a man older than 75 with COVID-19, enrolled during active disease. This chain joins TRBV7-2 and TRBJ2-1; no clear D gene. The sequenced material came from peripheral blood. This CDR3 is CASSLRFGYNEQFF. CDR3 nucleotides: TGTGCCAGCAGCTTACGGTTCGGCTACAATGAGCAGTTCTTC.